One sample yielded the 10 T cell receptor beta chains listed below, sequenced in a study of T cell responses to AZD1222 COVID-19 vaccine (dated by TCRdb to the early 2020s). The library was built by means of the immunoSEQ multiplex PCR assay. Drawn from immuneACCESS, this table holds only the in-frame rearrangements with V and J called that TCRdb kept. Clones are partly lost; checked studies trace under half to an unresolved V gene and leave the rest unexplained. This sample holds some 150,000 clones; approximately 91% were observed only once. Approximately 7% of the sample rests with the top ten. The sample's time point label, decoded: sample from adult after SARS-CoV-2 infection, after symptom onset. Here the sequenced sample was peripheral blood, taken after recovery from COVID-19. These receptors all stem from an adult who had recovered from COVID-19.

This clone was seen a handful of times. The CDR3, as DNA: TGTGCCAGCAGGCATCTTAGGGGGCGCAGAACCGGGGAGCTGTTTTTT. Its protein product is CASRHLRGRRTGELFF. V usage is TRBV11-2 and J usage is TRBJ2-2, with 7 bases matching TRBD1. Germline loops: CDR1 SGHAT, CDR2 FQNNGV. V gave up 6 bases and J gave up 5 bases; unmatched junction bases: 12. The CDR3 runs 16 residues.

This chain connects TRBV28 to TRBJ1-1, with D hard to call. CDR3 length: 15 residues. V lost 5 bases, J lost 1 base, and 14 bases lay in between. Germline CDR1 reads MDHEN; CDR2 reads SYDVKM. The CDR3 here is CASSPLEKENTEAFF. CDR3 bases: TGTGCCAGCAGTCCTCTCGAAAAGGAGAACACTGAAGCTTTCTTT.

The V gene is TRBV18, the J gene TRBJ2-5; 8 nucleotides agree with TRBD2. The V and J ends lost 4 bases and 4 bases, in that order; junction bases with no gene match: 8. Per germline, CDR1 KGHSH and CDR2 LQKENI. This CDR3 contains 15 residues. CDR3: CASSLQREFGETQYF. The CDR3 DNA follows: TGTGCCAGCTCACTACAGCGGGAGTTTGGAGAGACCCAGTACTTC.

J is TRBJ1-1 and V is TRBV29-1; D gene uncertain. CDR3 length: 11 residues. Per germline, CDR1 SQVTM and CDR2 ANQGSEA. V lost 7 bases, J lost 10 bases, and 16 bases lay in between. This CDR3 reads CSAQDGRGAFF. CDR3 DNA: TGCAGCGCTCAGGACGGTCGAGGAGCTTTCTTT.

The rearrangement joins TRBV4-2 to TRBJ2-7; 10 nucleotides agree with TRBD2. V dropped 0 bases and J dropped 2; count of bases not matched to a gene: 7. The length of the CDR3 is 17 residues. CDR1 and CDR2 (germline): LGHNA, YNFKEQ. As DNA, the CDR3 is TGTGCCAGCAGCCAAGAGGGGCTAGCGGGAGTAGCCTACGAGCAGTACTTC. Residues: CASSQEGLAGVAYEQYF.

The chain recombines TRBV28 with TRBJ2-6, with D hard to call. The CDR3 contains 18 residues. With 3 bases removed from V and 2 bases from J, the gap between germline ends came to 17 bases. CDR1 MDHEN and CDR2 SYDVKM come from the germline V gene. DNA for the CDR3: TGTGCCAGCAGTTTGCCCGCTCTTTTGGGGACTGGGGCCAACGTCCTGACTTTC. The encoded protein is CASSLPALLGTGANVLTF.

This chain uses TRBV4-1 with TRBJ2-1, with D unresolved. CDR3 length equals 13 residues. Germline V gene sequence: CDR1 MGHRA, CDR2 YSYEKL. Between the trimmed V and J ends, which lost 3 bases and 8 bases, there was a span of 11 bases. The CDR3 region has the DNA TGCGCCAGCAGCCACCCTTGGAGTGATGAGCAGTTCTTC. Translated: CASSHPWSDEQFF.

A single count supports this clone. The rearrangement links TRBV14 to TRBJ2-7; TRBD2 is a possible D gene (5 bases). Trimming pared 0 bases from V and 2 bases from J, leaving 11 bases between. The CDR3 runs to 15 residues. Germline CDR1 reads SGHDN; CDR2 reads FVKESK. For the CDR3, the DNA is TGTGCCAGCAGCCAAGATCCGGGGAGCGCCTACGAGCAGTACTTC. This translates into CASSQDPGSAYEQYF. The full variable domain, rest sourced from reference TRBV14 and TRBJ2-7, is EAGVTQFPSHSVIEKGQTVTLRCDPISGHDNLYWYRRVMGKEIKFLLHFVKESKQDESGMPNNRFLAERTGGTYSTLKVQPAELEDSGVYFCASSQDPGSAYEQYFGPGTRLTVT.

The chain joins TRBV7-9 to TRBJ2-1; D perhaps matches TRBD2 (5 bases). V was trimmed by 2 bases and J by 8 bases, leaving 10 bases between them. CDR1 is SEHNR and CDR2 is FQNEAQ in the germline V gene (reference sequence). This CDR3 comprises 13 residues. Here the CDR3 reads CASSLRLLDEQFF. DNA for the CDR3: TGTGCCAGCAGCTTACGATTACTAGATGAGCAGTTCTTC.

Points on this clone: Within the sample, other DNA sequences also encode this same CDR3. V is TRBV29-1 and J is TRBJ2-3; possibly TRBD2 for D (6 bases). Trimming stripped 0 bases from V and 3 bases from J, with 10 bases between. CDR1 is SQVTM and CDR2 is ANQGSEA in the germline V gene. The CDR3 consists of 14 residues. CDR3 amino acids: CSVEDRGNTDTQYF. The CDR3 nucleotides read TGCAGCGTTGAAGATCGCGGGAATACAGATACGCAGTATTTT.